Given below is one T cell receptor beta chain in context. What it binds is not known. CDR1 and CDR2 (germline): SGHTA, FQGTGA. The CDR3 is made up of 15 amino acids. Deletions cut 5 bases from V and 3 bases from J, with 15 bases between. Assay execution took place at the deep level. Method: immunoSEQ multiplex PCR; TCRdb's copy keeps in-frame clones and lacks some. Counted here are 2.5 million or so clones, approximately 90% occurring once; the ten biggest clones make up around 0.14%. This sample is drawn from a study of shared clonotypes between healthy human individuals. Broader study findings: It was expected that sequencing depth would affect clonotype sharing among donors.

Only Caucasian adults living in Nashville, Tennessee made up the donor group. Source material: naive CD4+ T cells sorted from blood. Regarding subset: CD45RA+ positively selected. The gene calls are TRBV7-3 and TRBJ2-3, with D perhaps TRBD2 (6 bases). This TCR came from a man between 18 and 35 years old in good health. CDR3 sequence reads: CASSPVWAGTDTQYF. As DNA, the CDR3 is TGTGCCAGCAGCCCAGTCTGGGCGGGGACAGATACGCAGTATTTT. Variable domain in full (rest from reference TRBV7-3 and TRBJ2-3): GAGVSQTPSNKVTEKGKYVELRCDPISGHTALYWYRQSLGQGPEFLIYFQGTGAADDSGLPNDRFFAVRPEGSVSTLKIQRTERGDSAVYLCASSPVWAGTDTQYFGPGTRLTVL.